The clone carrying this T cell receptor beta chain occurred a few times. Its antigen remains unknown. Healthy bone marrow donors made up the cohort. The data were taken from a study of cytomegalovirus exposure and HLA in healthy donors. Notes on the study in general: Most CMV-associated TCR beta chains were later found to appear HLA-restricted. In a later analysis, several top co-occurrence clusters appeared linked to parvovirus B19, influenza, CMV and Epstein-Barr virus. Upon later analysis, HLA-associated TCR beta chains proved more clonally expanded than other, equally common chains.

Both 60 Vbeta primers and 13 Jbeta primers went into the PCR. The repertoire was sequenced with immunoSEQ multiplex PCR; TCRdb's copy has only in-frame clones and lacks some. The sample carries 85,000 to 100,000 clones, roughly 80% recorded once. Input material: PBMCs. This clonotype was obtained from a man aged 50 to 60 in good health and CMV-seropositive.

The CDR3 loop is CASSLTGSLADTQYF. In DNA, the CDR3 is TGTGCCAGCAGTCTCACAGGGTCTCTCGCAGATACGCAGTATTTT. The genes are TRBV6-1 and TRBJ2-3, with a possible D match to TRBD1 (6 bases). This CDR3 is 15 amino acids long. Germline V gene sequence: CDR1 MNHNS, CDR2 SASEGT. V gave up 5 bases and J gave up 4 bases, with 16 bases separating them.